This T cell receptor (beta chain) was identified during a study of cytomegalovirus exposure and HLA in healthy donors. The repertoire was sequenced with immunoSEQ multiplex PCR; TCRdb's copy has only in-frame clones and lacks some. The sample has roughly 150,000 clones, approximately 96% seen once. The receptor was derived from a woman aged 18-29 years in good health and CMV-seronegative. Specimen: PBMCs.

The CDR3 coding sequence is TGTGCCAGCAGTCGCTCCCTGGGGGCCGTGTTTTCACCCCTCCACTTT. Its protein product is CASSRSLGAVFSPLHF. V usage is TRBV27 and J usage is TRBJ1-6; the D gene is possibly TRBD1 (6 bases). CDR1 and CDR2 from the germline V gene are MNHEY and SMNVEV (reference sequence). Deletions cut 5 bases from V and 9 bases from J, with 20 bases between. The CDR3 runs 16 residues.